This TCR beta chain emerged from a study of metastatic and nonmetastatic thyroid tumors. Looking at the study overall: Repertoire data that came from the blood and tumor or nodule tissue of malignant and benign thyroid patients were compared. General study findings and limits: A significant increase in TCR beta diversity was reportedly seen in malignant thyroid tumors relative to benign nodules, in blood and tumor.

This clone has ten or more counts. Its antigen is currently unknown. No patient received treatment before thyroid surgery. Original processing methods: What underpinned the distant-metastasis classifier for papillary thyroid cancer was the set of CDR3 differences across clinicopathological groups. From the PCR reads, TCRdb re-called clones with MiXCR. TCRdb, not the authors, supplied the V and J calls. The repertoire consists of 33,000 or so clones, with roughly a fifth occurring once and the leading ten covering about 22%. Per the germline V gene, CDR1 is SGHRS and CDR2 is YFSETQ. The CDR3 length is 16 residues. V lost 4 bases and J 0 bases, leaving 14 bases between the germline ends.

This receptor was obtained from a female donor with papillary thyroid cancer or a benign thyroid nodule (not recorded which). Some clones in this sample may be carry-over from other donors' samples. V usage is TRBV5-1 and J usage is TRBJ1-3; perhaps TRBD1 as D (6 bases). Sequenced: blood. The CDR3 sequence is CASSNGQPISGNTIYF. The CDR3 bases are TGCGCCAGCAGCAATGGACAGCCTATCTCTGGAAACACCATATATTTT.